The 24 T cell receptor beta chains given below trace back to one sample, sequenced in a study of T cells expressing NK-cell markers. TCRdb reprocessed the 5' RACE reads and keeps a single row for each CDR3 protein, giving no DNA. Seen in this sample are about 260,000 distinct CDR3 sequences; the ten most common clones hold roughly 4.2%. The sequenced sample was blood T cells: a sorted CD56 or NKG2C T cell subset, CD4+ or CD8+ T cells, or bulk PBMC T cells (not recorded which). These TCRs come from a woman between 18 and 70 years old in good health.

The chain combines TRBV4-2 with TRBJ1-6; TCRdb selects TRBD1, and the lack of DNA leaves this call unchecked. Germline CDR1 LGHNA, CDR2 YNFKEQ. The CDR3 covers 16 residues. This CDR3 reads CASTYLGARADSPLHF.

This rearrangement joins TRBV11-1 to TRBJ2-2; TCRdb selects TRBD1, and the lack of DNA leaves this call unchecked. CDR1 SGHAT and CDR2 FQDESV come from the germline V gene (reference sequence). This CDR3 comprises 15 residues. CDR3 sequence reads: CASSHLGGNTGELFF.

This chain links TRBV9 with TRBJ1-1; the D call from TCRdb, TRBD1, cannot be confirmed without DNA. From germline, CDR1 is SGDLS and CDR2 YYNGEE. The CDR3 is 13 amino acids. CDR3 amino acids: CASSYRDNTEAFF.

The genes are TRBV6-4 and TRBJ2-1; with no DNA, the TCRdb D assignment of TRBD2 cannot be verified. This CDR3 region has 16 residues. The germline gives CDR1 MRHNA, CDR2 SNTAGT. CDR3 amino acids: CASSVGGGVSYNEQFF.

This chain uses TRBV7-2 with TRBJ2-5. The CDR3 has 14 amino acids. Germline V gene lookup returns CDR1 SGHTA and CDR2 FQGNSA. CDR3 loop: CASSPQYSIETQYF.

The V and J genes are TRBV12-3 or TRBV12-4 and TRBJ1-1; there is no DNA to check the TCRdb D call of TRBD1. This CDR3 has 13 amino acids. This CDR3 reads CASSFGQGAGAFF.

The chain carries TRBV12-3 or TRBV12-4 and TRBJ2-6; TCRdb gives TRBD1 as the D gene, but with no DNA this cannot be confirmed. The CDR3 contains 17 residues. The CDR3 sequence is CASIKEGALSGANVLTF.

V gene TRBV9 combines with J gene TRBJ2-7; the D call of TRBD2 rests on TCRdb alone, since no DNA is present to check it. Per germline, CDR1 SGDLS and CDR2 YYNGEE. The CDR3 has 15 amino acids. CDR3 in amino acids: CASSVGGTAIYEQYF. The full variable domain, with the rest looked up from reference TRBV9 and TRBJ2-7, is DSGVTQTPKHLITATGQRVTLRCSPRSGDLSVYWYQQSLDQGLQFLIQYYNGEERAKGNILERFSAQQFPDLHSELNLSSLELGDSALYFCASSVGGTAIYEQYFGPGTRLTVT.

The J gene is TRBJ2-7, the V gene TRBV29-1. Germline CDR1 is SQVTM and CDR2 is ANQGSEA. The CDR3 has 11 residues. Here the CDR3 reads CSASSSYEQYF.

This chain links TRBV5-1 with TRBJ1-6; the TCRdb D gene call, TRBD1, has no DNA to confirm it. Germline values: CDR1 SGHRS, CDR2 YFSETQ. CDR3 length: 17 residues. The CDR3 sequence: CASSGTGGKEKNSPLHF. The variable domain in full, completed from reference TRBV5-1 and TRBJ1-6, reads KAGVTQTPRYLIKTRGQQVTLSCSPISGHRSVSWYQQTPGQGLQFLFEYFSETQRNKGNFPGRFSGRQFSNSRSEMNVSTLELGDSALYLCASSGTGGKEKNSPLHFGNGTRLTVT.

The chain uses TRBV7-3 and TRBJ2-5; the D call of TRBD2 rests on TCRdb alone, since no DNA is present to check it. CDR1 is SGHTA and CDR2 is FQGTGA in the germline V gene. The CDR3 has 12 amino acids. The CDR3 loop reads CASSDYGETQYF.

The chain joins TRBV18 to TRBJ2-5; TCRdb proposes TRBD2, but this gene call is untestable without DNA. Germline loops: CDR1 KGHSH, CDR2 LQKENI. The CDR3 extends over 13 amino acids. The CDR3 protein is CASSRALGETQYF.

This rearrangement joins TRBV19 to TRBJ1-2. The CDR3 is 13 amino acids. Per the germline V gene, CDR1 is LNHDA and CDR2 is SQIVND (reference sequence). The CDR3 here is CASRRSAVGGYTF.

CDR3 amino acids: CASSLPSGRALGELFF. The rearrangement joins TRBV5-4 to TRBJ2-2; TCRdb's D gene call, TRBD2, goes unchecked for lack of DNA. The CDR3 loop spans 16 amino acids. The germline V gene encodes CDR1 SGHNT and CDR2 YYREEE (reference sequence).

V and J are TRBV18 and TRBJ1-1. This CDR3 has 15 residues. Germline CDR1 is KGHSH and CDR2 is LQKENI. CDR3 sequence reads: CASSPSASGGAEAFF.

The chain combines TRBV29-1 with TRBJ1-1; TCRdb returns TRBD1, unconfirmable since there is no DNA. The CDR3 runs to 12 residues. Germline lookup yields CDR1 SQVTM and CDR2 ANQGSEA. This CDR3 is CSADRGHTEAFF.

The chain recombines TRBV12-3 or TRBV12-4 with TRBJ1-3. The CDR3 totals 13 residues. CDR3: CASSFDNRNTIYF.

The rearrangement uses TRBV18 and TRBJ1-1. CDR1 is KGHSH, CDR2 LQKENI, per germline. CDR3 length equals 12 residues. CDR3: CASSPPGGWAFF.

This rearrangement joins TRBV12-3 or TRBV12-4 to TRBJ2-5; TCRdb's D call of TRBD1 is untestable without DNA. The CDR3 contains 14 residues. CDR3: CASSLRVSKETQYF.

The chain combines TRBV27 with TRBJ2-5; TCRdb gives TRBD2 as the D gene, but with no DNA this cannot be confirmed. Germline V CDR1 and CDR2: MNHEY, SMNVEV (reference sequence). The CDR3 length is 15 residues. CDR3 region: CASSPRTSLRETQYF.

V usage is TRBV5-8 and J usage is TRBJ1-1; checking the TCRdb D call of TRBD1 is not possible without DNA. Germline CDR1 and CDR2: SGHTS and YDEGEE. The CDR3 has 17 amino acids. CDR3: CASRTGRVGQVNTEAFF.

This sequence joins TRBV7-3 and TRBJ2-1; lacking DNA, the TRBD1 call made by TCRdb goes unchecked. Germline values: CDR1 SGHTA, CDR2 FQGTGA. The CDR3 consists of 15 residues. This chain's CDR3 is CASSRRGGGNNEQFF.

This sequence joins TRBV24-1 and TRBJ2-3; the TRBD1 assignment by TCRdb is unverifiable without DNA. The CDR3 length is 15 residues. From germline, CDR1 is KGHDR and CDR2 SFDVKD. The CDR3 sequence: CATSDRGSGVGTQYF.

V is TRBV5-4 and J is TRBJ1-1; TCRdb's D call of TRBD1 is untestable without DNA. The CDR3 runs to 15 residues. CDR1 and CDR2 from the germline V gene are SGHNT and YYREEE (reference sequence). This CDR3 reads CASSLPGQGGTEAFF.